One sample yielded the 5 T cell receptor beta chains listed below, sequenced in a study of control samples from healthy donors and cancer patients. Some clones are missing from TCRdb's copy, which holds only in-frame ones; the method was immunoSEQ multiplex PCR. The data contain some 48,000 clones, 93% of them singletons. Input material: PBMCs. The receptors stem from a woman aged 45-65 years with head and neck cancer.

This clone was detected only once. This rearrangement joins TRBV6-5 to TRBJ1-2; D is perhaps TRBD1 (5 bases). V lost 2 bases and J lost 0, with 7 bases in between. Germline V gene lookup returns CDR1 MNHEY and CDR2 SVGAGI. This CDR3 is built from 14 residues. The CDR3 coding sequence is TGTGCCAGCAGTTACGGGGGTACTAACTATGGCTACACCTTC. Amino acids: CASSYGGTNYGYTF.

The genes are TRBV11-1 and TRBJ1-1; TRBD1 matches at 7 bases. V lost 2 bases and J lost 1; bases outside the gene matches: 7. CDR3 length: 16 amino acids. CDR1 is SGHAT, CDR2 FQDESV, per germline (reference sequence). The CDR3 DNA reads as TGTGCCAGCAGCTTAAGACAGGGTGGGACGAACACTGAAGCTTTCTTT. Its protein product is CASSLRQGGTNTEAFF.

This clone has more than one count but fewer than ten. The chain joins TRBV7-9 to TRBJ2-7; maybe TRBD2 (6 bases). Trimming took off 2 bases at V and 0 bases at J, with 20 bases between the two ends. Germline V gene sequence: CDR1 SEHNR, CDR2 FQNEAQ (reference sequence). The CDR3 covers 18 residues. This chain's CDR3 is CASSLNNLRYGSSYEQYF. In nucleotides, the CDR3 is TGTGCCAGCAGCTTAAATAATCTTAGATACGGGAGCTCCTACGAGCAGTACTTC.

The V and J genes are TRBV7-2 and TRBJ2-2; a weak D match, TRBD1 (6 bases). V gave up 1 base and J gave up 6 bases, with 12 bases separating them. Germline V CDR1 and CDR2: SGHTA, FQGNSA. This CDR3 spans 15 amino acids. CDR3 sequence (DNA): TGTGCCAGCAGCTTAGGAGGGGGTATTGCCGGGGAGCTGTTTTTT. Its protein product is CASSLGGGIAGELFF.

This chain joins TRBV28 and TRBJ2-6; D may be TRBD1 (6 bases). V gave up 3 bases and J gave up 0 bases, with 18 bases separating them. This CDR3 is built from 19 residues. Germline CDR1 is MDHEN and CDR2 is SYDVKM. CDR3 sequence (DNA): TGTGCCAGCAGTTTTTACAGGGCCGCGTTGGACTCTGGGGCCAACGTCCTGACTTTC. This translates into CASSFYRAALDSGANVLTF.